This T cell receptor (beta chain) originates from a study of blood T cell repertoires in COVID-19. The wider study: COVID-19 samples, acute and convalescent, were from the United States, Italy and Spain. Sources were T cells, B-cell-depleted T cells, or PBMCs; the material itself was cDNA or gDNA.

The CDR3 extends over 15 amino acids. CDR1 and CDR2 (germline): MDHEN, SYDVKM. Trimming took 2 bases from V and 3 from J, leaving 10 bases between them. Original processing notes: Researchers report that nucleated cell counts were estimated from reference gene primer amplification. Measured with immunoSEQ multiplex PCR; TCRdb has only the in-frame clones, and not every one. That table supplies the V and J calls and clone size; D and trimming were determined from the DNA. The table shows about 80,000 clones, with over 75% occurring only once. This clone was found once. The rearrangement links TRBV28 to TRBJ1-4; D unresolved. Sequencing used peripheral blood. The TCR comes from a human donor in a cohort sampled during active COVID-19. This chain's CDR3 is CASSLAGSSNEKLFF. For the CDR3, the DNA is TGTGCCAGCAGTTTAGCGGGGAGTTCTAATGAAAAACTGTTTTTT.